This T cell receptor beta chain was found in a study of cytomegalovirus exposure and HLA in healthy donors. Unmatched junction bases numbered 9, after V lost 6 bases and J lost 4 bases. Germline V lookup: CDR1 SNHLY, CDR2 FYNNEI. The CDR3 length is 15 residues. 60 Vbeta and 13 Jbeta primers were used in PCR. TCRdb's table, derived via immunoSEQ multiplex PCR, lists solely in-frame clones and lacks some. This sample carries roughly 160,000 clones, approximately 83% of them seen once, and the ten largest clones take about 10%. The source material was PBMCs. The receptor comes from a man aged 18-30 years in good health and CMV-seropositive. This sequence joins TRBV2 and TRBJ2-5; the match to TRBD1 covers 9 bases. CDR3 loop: CASSVQGQGGETQYF. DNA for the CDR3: TGTGCCAGCAGCGTACAGGGACAGGGTGGAGAGACCCAGTACTTC.